This TCR beta chain was captured in a study of tumor and adjacent non-tumor tissue in lung cancer. Study-level findings and limits: Normal lung showed higher cumulative top 100 clone frequency than tumor. Compared with tumor, normal lung showed significantly lower TCR diversity.

CDR1 is SGHNT and CDR2 is YYREEE in the germline V gene (reference sequence). The CDR3 contains 14 residues. The V gene lost 6 bases and the J gene lost 6 bases, with 19 bases spanning the gap. This clonotype has only a few counts. Antigen unknown. Three rounds of nested PCR, following a modified ARM-PCR protocol, produced the TCRbeta library. TCRdb ran MiXCR on the multiplex PCR reads and lists one entry per CDR3 protein. The sample holds 110,000 or so distinct CDR3 sequences, roughly 77% seen once. RNA was extracted from bulk tissue without any cell sorting. Chemotherapy-naive patients with new lung cancer underwent thoracic surgery in China, August–late 2014.

Material: lung tumor tissue. The sequence was obtained from a woman in her sixties with non-small cell lung cancer. The V gene is TRBV5-4, the J gene TRBJ2-7, with D perhaps matching TRBD2 (6 bases). CDR3 in amino acids: CASNRTLGEVEQYF. In DNA form, the CDR3 reads TGTGCCAGCAACCGGACCTTAGGGGAGGTCGAGCAGTACTTC.